A single sample gave rise to the 14 T cell receptor beta chains below, sequenced in a study of Ad26.COV2.S vaccination and SARS-CoV-2 variants. Described treatment: roughly 19 received Ad26.COV2.S at low or high dose, single or two shots; 5 received placebo; per-sample allocation not given. Following the first vaccine or placebo injection, samples were taken on day 63. Produced via immunoSEQ multiplex PCR; TCRdb's table is partial and in-frame only. Of more than 300,000 clones in the sample, approximately 90% were seen once. Specimen: peripheral blood, collected in a trial of Ad26.COV2.S vaccine versus placebo. These receptor sequences come from a person between 18 and 60 years old who received the Ad26.COV2.S COVID-19 vaccine or a placebo.

The rearrangement links TRBV5-1 to TRBJ2-1; no definite D call. Germline V gene data show CDR1 as SGHRS and CDR2 as YFSETQ. The CDR3 spans 15 residues. V lost 0 bases to trimming and J lost 5 bases, with 12 bases between them. This CDR3 reads CASSLVSDANNEQFF. The CDR3 nucleotides are TGCGCCAGCAGCTTGGTGTCAGACGCCAACAATGAGCAGTTCTTC.

This chain connects TRBV7-2 to TRBJ1-6; D unclear. The CDR3 extends over 12 amino acids. The V gene lost 5 bases and the J gene lost 9 bases, with 8 bases spanning the gap. Germline V gene data show CDR1 as SGHTA and CDR2 as FQGNSA. The CDR3 region has the DNA TGTGCCAGCAGCCCATTAGCTTCACCCCTCCACTTT. Residues: CASSPLASPLHF.

This clone was counted once. The J gene is TRBJ2-5, the V gene TRBV5-1; unclear D gene. Germline CDR1 reads SGHRS; CDR2 reads YFSETQ. There are 13 residues in the CDR3. With 4 bases removed from V and 3 bases from J, the gap between germline ends came to 10 bases. In DNA form, the CDR3 reads TGCGCCAGCAGCCTCCAATCCGAAGAGACCCAGTACTTC. Protein sequence: CASSLQSEETQYF.

V is TRBV30 and J is TRBJ2-2; maybe TRBD1 (6 bases). The CDR3 consists of 13 residues. CDR1 GTSNPN and CDR2 SVGIG come from the germline V gene (reference sequence). Deletions cut 2 bases from V and 4 bases from J, with 8 bases between. CDR3 sequence: CAWSTGITGELFF. CDR3 DNA: TGTGCCTGGAGTACAGGGATCACCGGGGAGCTGTTTTTT.

The rearrangement links TRBV3-1 (or the pseudogene TRBV3-2) to TRBJ1-6; D call uncertain. Trimming removed 1 base at V and 8 bases at J, with 12 bases between. Germline V gives CDR1 LGHDT, CDR2 YNNKEL (reference sequence). There are 15 residues in the CDR3. This CDR3 is CASSQGVGRDSPLHF. CDR3 coding DNA: TGTGCCAGCAGCCAAGGGGTAGGAAGGGATTCACCCCTCCACTTT.

The V call is TRBV7-9, the J call TRBJ1-2, with 8 bases aligning to TRBD1. Germline lookup yields CDR1 SEHNR and CDR2 FQNEAQ (reference sequence). The CDR3 consists of 16 residues. V dropped 0 bases and J dropped 2; count of bases not matched to a gene: 5. In DNA form, the CDR3 reads TGTGCCAGCAGCTTAGCGCTCACAGGGGGGAACTATGGCTACACCTTC. Its translation is CASSLALTGGNYGYTF.

The V and J genes are TRBV2 and TRBJ2-1; TRBD2 matches 12 bases. Trimming removed 7 bases from V and 8 bases from J; junction bases left unmatched: 6. Per the germline V gene, CDR1 is SNHLY and CDR2 is FYNNEI. The CDR3 loop spans 14 amino acids. CDR3 nucleotides: TGTGCCAGCAATAGACTAGCGGGAGCACATGAGCAGTTCTTC. Amino acid sequence: CASNRLAGAHEQFF.

The chain carries TRBV18 and TRBJ1-3, with 9 bases matching TRBD1. CDR1 KGHSH and CDR2 LQKENI come from the germline V gene. This CDR3 spans 17 amino acids. V trimming: 4 bases; J trimming: 3 bases; junction bases outside the gene matches: 10. In DNA, the CDR3 is TGTGCCAGCTCACTACAGGGGGCTGTTAACTTTGGAAACACCATATATTTT. It yields the protein CASSLQGAVNFGNTIYF.

V is TRBV11-1 and J is TRBJ1-2; no definite D call. The germline gives CDR1 SGHAT, CDR2 FQDESV (reference sequence). Trimming stripped 3 bases from V and 8 bases from J, with 10 bases between. There are 12 residues in the CDR3. The CDR3 DNA reads as TGTGCCAGCAGCTTGGAAGGGAGCGGCTACACCTTC. Amino acid sequence: CASSLEGSGYTF.

This chain uses TRBV29-1 with TRBJ1-5; maybe TRBD1 (6 bases). The germline gives CDR1 SQVTM, CDR2 ANQGSEA. Trimming took off 4 bases at V and 3 bases at J, with 7 bases between the two ends. The CDR3 extends over 12 amino acids. CDR3 residues: CSVGGPNQPQHF. The CDR3 bases are TGCAGCGTTGGGGGGCCCAATCAGCCCCAGCATTTT. The whole variable domain, remainder taken from reference TRBV29-1 and TRBJ1-5, is SAVISQKPSRDICQRGTSLTIQCQVDSQVTMMFWYRQQPGQSLTLIATANQGSEATYESGFVIDKFPISRPNLTFSTLTVSNMSPEDSSIYLCSVGGPNQPQHFGDGTRLSIL.

In its sample, this clone was seen once. The rearrangement links TRBV7-2 to TRBJ1-1; TRBD1 matches at 7 bases. J lost 0 bases, V lost 1 base, and 5 bases had no gene match. Germline assignment: CDR1 SGHTA and CDR2 FQGNSA. This CDR3 spans 16 amino acids. In DNA form, the CDR3 reads TGTGCCAGCAGCTTAGTTTACAGGGGCATGAACACTGAAGCTTTCTTT. Protein product: CASSLVYRGMNTEAFF.

The rearrangement links TRBV28 to TRBJ2-3, with a tentative D call TRBD1 (5 bases). V was cut by 3 bases and J by 4 bases, with 11 bases left in between. The CDR3 is 14 amino acids. CDR1 is MDHEN and CDR2 is SYDVKM in the germline V gene. The CDR3 protein is CASSFLFRADTQYF. CDR3 DNA sequence: TGTGCCAGCAGTTTCCTCTTCAGGGCAGATACGCAGTATTTT.

V gene TRBV12-3 or TRBV12-4 combines with J gene TRBJ1-1, with a possible D match to TRBD1 (5 bases). The germline V and J ends were trimmed by 8 bases and 5 bases, with 9 bases remaining between them. The CDR3 extends over 11 amino acids. CDR3 sequence: CASGARTEAFF. CDR3 sequence (DNA): TGTGCCAGCGGGGCGAGGACTGAAGCTTTCTTT.

The V gene is TRBV9, the J gene TRBJ2-1; D assignment may be TRBD1 or TRBD2 (5 bases each). Germline CDR1 is SGDLS and CDR2 is YYNGEE. There are 12 residues in the CDR3. V gave up 1 base and J gave up 8 bases, with 7 bases separating them. Written as DNA, the CDR3 is TGTGCCAGCAGCGTACGAGGGGATGAGCAGTTCTTC. Amino acids: CASSVRGDEQFF.